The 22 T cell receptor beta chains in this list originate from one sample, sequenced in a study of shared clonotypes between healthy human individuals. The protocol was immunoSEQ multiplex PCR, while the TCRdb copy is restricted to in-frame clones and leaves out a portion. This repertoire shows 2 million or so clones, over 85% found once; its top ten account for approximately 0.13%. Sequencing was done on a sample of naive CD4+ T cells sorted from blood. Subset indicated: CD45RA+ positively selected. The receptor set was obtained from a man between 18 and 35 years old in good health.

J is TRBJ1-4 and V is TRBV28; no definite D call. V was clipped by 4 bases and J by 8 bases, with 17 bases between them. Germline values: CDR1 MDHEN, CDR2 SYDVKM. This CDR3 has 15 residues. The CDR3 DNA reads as TGTGCCAGCAGTTCCGGAGCGATACAGAAGGAAAAACTGTTTTTT. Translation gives CASSSGAIQKEKLFF.

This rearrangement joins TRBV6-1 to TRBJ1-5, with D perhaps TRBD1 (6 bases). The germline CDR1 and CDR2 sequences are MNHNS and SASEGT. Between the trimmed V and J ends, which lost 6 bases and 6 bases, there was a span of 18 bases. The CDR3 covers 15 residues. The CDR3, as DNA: TGTGCCAGCAGGCAGACAGGAACCTTAGTTCAGCCCCAGCATTTT. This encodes CASRQTGTLVQPQHF.

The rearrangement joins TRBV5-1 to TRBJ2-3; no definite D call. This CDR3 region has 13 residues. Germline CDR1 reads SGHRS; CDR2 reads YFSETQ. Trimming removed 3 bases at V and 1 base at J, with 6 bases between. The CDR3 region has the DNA TGCGCCAGCAGCTCCGGACGCACAGATACGCAGTATTTT. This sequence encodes CASSSGRTDTQYF.

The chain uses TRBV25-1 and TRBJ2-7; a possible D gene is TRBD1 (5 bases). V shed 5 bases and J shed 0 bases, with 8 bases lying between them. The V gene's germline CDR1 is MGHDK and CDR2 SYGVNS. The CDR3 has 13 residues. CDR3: CASSQGLSYEQYF. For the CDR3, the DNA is TGTGCCAGCAGTCAGGGCCTCTCCTACGAGCAGTACTTC.

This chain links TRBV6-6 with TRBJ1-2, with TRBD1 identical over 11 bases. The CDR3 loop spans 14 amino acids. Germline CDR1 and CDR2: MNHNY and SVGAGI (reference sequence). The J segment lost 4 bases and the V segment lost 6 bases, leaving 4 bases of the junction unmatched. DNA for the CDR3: TGTGCCAGCAGCCCCGGGACAGGGGGCTATGGCTACACCTTC. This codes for CASSPGTGGYGYTF.

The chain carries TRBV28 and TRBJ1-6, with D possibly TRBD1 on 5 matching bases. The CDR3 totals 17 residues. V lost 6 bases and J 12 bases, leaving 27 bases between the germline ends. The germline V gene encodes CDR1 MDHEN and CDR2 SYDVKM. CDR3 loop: CASSLRVIRDPNLPLHF. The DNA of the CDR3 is TGTGCCAGCAGCCTTAGGGTGATCAGGGATCCCAACTTACCCCTCCACTTT.

The CDR3 DNA reads as TGTGCCAGCAGAGGACAGGGCGCCTACGAGCAGTACTTC. This sequence encodes CASRGQGAYEQYF. The V and J genes are TRBV27 and TRBJ2-7; 8 bases agree with TRBD1. In germline, CDR1 is MNHEY, CDR2 SMNVEV (reference sequence). CDR3 size: 13 residues. V shed 6 bases, J shed 2 bases, and the junction held 3 bases outside the gene matches.

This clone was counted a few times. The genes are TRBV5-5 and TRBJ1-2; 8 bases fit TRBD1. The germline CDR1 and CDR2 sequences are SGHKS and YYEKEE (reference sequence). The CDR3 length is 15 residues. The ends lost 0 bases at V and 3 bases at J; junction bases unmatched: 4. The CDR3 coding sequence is TGTGCCAGCAGCTTGGATACAGGGGGTTACTATGGCTACACCTTC. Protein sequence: CASSLDTGGYYGYTF. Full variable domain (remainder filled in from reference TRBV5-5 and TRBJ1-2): DAGVTQSPTHLIKTRGQQVTLRCSPISGHKSVSWYQQVLGQGPQFIFQYYEKEERGRGNFPDRFSARQFPNYSSELNVNALLLGDSALYLCASSLDTGGYYGYTFGSGTRLTVV.

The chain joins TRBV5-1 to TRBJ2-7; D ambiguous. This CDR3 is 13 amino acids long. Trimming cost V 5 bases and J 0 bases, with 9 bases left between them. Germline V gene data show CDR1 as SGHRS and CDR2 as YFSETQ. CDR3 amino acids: CASRPANSYEQYF. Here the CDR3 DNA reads TGCGCCAGCAGACCCGCTAACTCCTACGAGCAGTACTTC.

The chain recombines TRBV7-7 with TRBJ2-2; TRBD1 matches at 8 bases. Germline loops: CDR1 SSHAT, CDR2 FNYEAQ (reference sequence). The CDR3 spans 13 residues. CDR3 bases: TGTGCTGGGGGGACAGGGAACACCGGGGAGCTGTTTTTT. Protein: CAGGTGNTGELFF.

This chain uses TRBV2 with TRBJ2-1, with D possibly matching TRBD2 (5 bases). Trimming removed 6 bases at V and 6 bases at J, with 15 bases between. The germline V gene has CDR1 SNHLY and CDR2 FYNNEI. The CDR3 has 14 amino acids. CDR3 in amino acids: CASRWNFGGNEQFF. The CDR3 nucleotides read TGTGCCAGCAGGTGGAATTTCGGAGGCAATGAGCAGTTCTTC.

In DNA, the CDR3 is TGTGCCAGCAGAGAGATGAATGAGCAGTTCTTC. This sequence encodes CASREMNEQFF. This chain links TRBV6-1 with TRBJ2-1, with D unclear. CDR3 length equals 11 residues. Germline assignment: CDR1 MNHNS and CDR2 SASEGT. The V and J ends lost 6 bases and 7 bases respectively, with 7 bases between them.

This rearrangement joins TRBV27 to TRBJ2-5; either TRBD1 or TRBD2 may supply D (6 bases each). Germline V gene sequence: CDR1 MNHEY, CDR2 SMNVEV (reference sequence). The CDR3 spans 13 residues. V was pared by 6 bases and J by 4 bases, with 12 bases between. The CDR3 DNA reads TGTGCCAGCAGCCTTACGGGGGCAGAGACCCAGTACTTC. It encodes CASSLTGAETQYF.

CDR3 nucleotides: TGCAGCGTTCTCACTGGGACAGGGCCCCAAGAGACCCAGTACTTC. Protein sequence: CSVLTGTGPQETQYF. The chain links TRBV29-1 to TRBJ2-5; 9 nucleotides align to TRBD1. The length of the CDR3 is 15 residues. Unmatched junction bases numbered 8, after V lost 5 bases and J lost 1 base. Germline lookup yields CDR1 SQVTM and CDR2 ANQGSEA.

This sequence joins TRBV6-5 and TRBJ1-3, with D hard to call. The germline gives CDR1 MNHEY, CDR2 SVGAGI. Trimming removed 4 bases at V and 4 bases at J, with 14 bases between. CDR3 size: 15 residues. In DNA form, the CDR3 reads TGTGCCAGCAGTTCCCGGTATGAAGGAGGAAACACCATATATTTT. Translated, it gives CASSSRYEGGNTIYF.

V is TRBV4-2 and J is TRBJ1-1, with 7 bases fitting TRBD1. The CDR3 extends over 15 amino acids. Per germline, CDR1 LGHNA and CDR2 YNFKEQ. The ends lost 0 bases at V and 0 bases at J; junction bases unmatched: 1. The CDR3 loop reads CASSQEGQMNTEAFF. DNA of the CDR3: TGTGCCAGCAGCCAAGAGGGACAGATGAACACTGAAGCTTTCTTT.

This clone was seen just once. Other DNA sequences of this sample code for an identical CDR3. This CDR3 reads CAISDRGGTDTQYF. In DNA form, the CDR3 reads TGTGCCATCAGTGATCGCGGGGGGACAGATACGCAGTATTTT. This rearrangement joins TRBV10-3 to TRBJ2-3; 8 positions agree with TRBD2. CDR1 is ENHRY and CDR2 is SYGVKD in the germline V gene. The length of the CDR3 is 14 residues. Trimming cost V 3 bases and J 3 bases; bases outside gene matches: 2.

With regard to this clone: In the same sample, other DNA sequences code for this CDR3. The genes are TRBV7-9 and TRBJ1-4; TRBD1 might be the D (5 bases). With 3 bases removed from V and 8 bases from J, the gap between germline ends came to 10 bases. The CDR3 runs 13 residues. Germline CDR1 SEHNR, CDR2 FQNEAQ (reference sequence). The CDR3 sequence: CASSFQGGEKLFF. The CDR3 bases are TGTGCCAGCAGCTTCCAGGGTGGGGAAAAACTGTTTTTT. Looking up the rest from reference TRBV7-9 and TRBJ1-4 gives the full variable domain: DTGVSQNPRHKITKRGQNVTFRCDPISEHNRLYWYRQTLGQGPEFLTYFQNEAQLEKSRLLSDRFSAERPKGSFSTLEIQRTEQGDSAMYLCASSFQGGEKLFFGSGTQLSVL.

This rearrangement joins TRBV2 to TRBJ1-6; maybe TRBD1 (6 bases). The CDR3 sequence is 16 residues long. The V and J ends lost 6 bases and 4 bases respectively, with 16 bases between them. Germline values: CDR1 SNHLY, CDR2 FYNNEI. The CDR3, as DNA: TGTGCCAGCAGCCTCAGTGGGACACTTTATAATTCACCCCTCCACTTT. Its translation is CASSLSGTLYNSPLHF.

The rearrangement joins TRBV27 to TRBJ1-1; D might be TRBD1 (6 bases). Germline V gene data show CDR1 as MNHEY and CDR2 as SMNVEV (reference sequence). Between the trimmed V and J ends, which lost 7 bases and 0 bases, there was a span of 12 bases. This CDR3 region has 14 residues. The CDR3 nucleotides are TGTGCCAGCAACCCGACAGGTATGAACACTGAAGCTTTCTTT. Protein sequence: CASNPTGMNTEAFF.

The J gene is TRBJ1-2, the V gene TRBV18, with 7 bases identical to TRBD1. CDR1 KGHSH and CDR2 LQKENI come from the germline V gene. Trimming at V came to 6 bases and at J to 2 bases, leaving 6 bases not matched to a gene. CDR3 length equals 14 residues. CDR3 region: CASSAGQMNYGYTF. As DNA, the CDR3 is TGTGCCAGCTCGGCGGGACAGATGAACTATGGCTACACCTTC.

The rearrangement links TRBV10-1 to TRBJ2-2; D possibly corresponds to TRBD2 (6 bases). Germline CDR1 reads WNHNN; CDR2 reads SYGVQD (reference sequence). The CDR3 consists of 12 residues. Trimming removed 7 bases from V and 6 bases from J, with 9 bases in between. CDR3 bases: TGCGCCAGCACCCCGGGAGCCGGGGAGCTGTTTTTT. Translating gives CASTPGAGELFF.